The 27 T cell receptor beta chains in this list originate from one sample, sequenced in a study of blood T cell repertoires in COVID-19. Repertoires were generated with immunoSEQ multiplex PCR, while TCRdb's copy carries only in-frame clones and drops some. The table includes 80,000 to 90,000 clones, around 80% detected once. Sample: peripheral blood. All receptors come from a man aged 65 to 79 with acute or convalescent COVID-19.

The chain uses TRBV9 and TRBJ2-7, with a tentative D call TRBD1 (6 bases). CDR3 length: 12 residues. Trimming removed 2 bases from V and 5 bases from J, with 8 bases in between. Per germline, CDR1 SGDLS and CDR2 YYNGEE. In DNA form, the CDR3 reads TGTGCCAGCAGCGTTGGGGGCAACGAGCAGTACTTC. Amino acids: CASSVGGNEQYF.

In this sample, this clone turned up a few times. The chain is built from TRBV7-2 and TRBJ2-7; 10 positions agree with TRBD2. There are 15 residues in the CDR3. J lost 2 bases, V lost 5 bases, and 6 bases had no gene match. The germline CDR1 and CDR2 sequences are SGHTA and FQGNSA. CDR3 region: CASSPRLAGTYEQYF. In DNA, the CDR3 is TGTGCCAGCAGCCCCAGACTAGCGGGTACCTACGAGCAGTACTTC.

This clone occurred a few times. The chain employs TRBV2 and TRBJ2-1; TRBD2 aligns across 7 bases. The V gene end was trimmed by 3 bases and the J gene end by 9 bases; junction bases not matched to a gene: 17. Germline lookup yields CDR1 SNHLY and CDR2 FYNNEI. The CDR3 sequence is 17 residues long. This chain's CDR3 is CASSDGTAGVRNSEQFF. CDR3 in DNA: TGTGCCAGCAGTGACGGCACGGCGGGGGTGAGGAATAGTGAGCAGTTCTTC. Complete variable domain (other parts from reference TRBV2 and TRBJ2-1): EPEVTQTPSHQVTQMGQEVILRCVPISNHLYFYWYRQILGQKVEFLVSFYNNEISEKSEIFDDQFSVERPDGSNFTLKIRSTKLEDSAMYFCASSDGTAGVRNSEQFFGPGTRLTVL.

The CDR3 nucleotides are TGTGCCAGCAGCTTAGGCCTCTATGGCTACACCTTC. Translation: CASSLGLYGYTF. V is TRBV13 and J is TRBJ1-2; D ambiguous. This CDR3 has 12 amino acids. Deletions cut 0 bases from V and 4 bases from J, with 3 bases between. Looked up from germline, CDR1 is PRHDT and CDR2 is FYEKMQ (reference sequence).

The chain couples TRBV13 to TRBJ1-4, with D tentatively TRBD1 (5 bases). Trimming took 0 bases from V and 5 from J, leaving 13 bases between them. The CDR3 has 16 amino acids. Germline CDR1 and CDR2: PRHDT and FYEKMQ (reference sequence). CDR3 sequence (DNA): TGTGCCAGCAGCTTAGGTGGCCAGGGTTTGAATGAAAAACTGTTTTTT. Translated, it gives CASSLGGQGLNEKLFF.

The gene calls are TRBV19 and TRBJ1-4; D remains unclear. This CDR3 contains 15 residues. Trimming stripped 7 bases from V and 0 bases from J, with 12 bases between. Germline V gene lookup returns CDR1 LNHDA and CDR2 SQIVND (reference sequence). CDR3 residues: CASTDLGATNEKLFF. CDR3 sequence (DNA): TGTGCCAGTACCGATCTGGGCGCAACTAATGAAAAACTGTTTTTT.

The chain joins TRBV4-1 to TRBJ2-7; TRBD1 aligns across 7 bases. The CDR3 sequence is 13 residues long. Unmatched junction bases numbered 2, after V lost 3 bases and J lost 3 bases. The germline V gene has CDR1 MGHRA and CDR2 YSYEKL. The CDR3 reads CASSQRQGYEQYV. For the CDR3, the DNA is TGCGCCAGCAGCCAGAGACAGGGCTACGAGCAGTACGTC.

The chain has TRBV4-1 and TRBJ2-7; D ambiguous. The CDR3 totals 15 residues. Trimming cost V 0 bases and J 0 bases, with 9 bases left between them. CDR1 is MGHRA and CDR2 is YSYEKL in the germline V gene. The CDR3 protein is CASSQEEAFSYEQYV. The CDR3 region has the DNA TGCGCCAGCAGCCAAGAAGAGGCCTTCTCCTACGAGCAGTACGTC.

V gene TRBV5-4 combines with J gene TRBJ2-5; 7 bases fit TRBD2. The J segment lost 1 base and the V segment lost 6 bases, leaving 9 bases of the junction unmatched. The CDR3 contains 15 residues. Per germline, CDR1 SGHNT and CDR2 YYREEE (reference sequence). The CDR3 coding sequence is TGTGCCAGCACCACCGGACCGGGGGGCCAAGAGACCCAGTACTTC. Its translation: CASTTGPGGQETQYF.

The chain links TRBV3-1 (or the pseudogene TRBV3-2) to TRBJ1-4; D might be TRBD1 (5 bases). The germline gives CDR1 LGHDT, CDR2 YNNKEL (reference sequence). This CDR3 has 17 amino acids. The V and J ends lost 3 bases and 8 bases respectively, with 22 bases between them. CDR3 residues: CASSQDPWTVGGEKLFF. CDR3 nucleotides: TGTGCCAGCAGCCAGGACCCCTGGACTGTGGGGGGGGAAAAACTGTTTTTT.

V and J are TRBV4-1 and TRBJ2-5; D gene ambiguous. The germline V gene has CDR1 MGHRA and CDR2 YSYEKL. The CDR3 spans 12 residues. V lost 3 bases, J lost 5 bases, and 7 bases lay in between. The CDR3 loop is CASSHNGETQYF. CDR3 nucleotide sequence: TGCGCCAGCAGCCATAACGGGGAGACCCAGTACTTC.

The V gene is TRBV9, the J gene TRBJ2-2; no reliable D call. Trimming pared 3 bases from V and 9 bases from J, leaving 12 bases between. Germline values: CDR1 SGDLS, CDR2 YYNGEE. The CDR3 is 13 residues long. The CDR3 DNA sequence: TGTGCCAGCAGCGCCGCCCCCTACCGGGAGCTGTTTTTT. Amino acids: CASSAAPYRELFF.

This rearrangement joins TRBV3-1 (or the pseudogene TRBV3-2) to TRBJ2-3; 12 bases align to TRBD2. J gave up 1 base and V 4 bases, and 3 bases lay outside the gene matches. Germline-derived CDR1 and CDR2 are LGHDT and YNNKEL (reference sequence). The CDR3 consists of 16 residues. The CDR3 DNA reads as TGTGCCAGCAGCCGTCGGACTAGCGGGGGCACAGATACGCAGTATTTT. It is translated as CASSRRTSGGTDTQYF.

The J gene is TRBJ2-1, the V gene TRBV28; 9 bases are shared with TRBD2. V shed 4 bases, J shed 15 bases, and the junction held 10 bases outside the gene matches. Germline V lookup: CDR1 MDHEN, CDR2 SYDVKM. This CDR3 comprises 13 residues. CDR3 sequence: CASSSPPAGGLFF. CDR3 DNA: TGTGCCAGCAGTTCCCCCCCGGCGGGGGGGCTGTTCTTC.

V is TRBV6-5 and J is TRBJ1-4; D is uncertain. Trimming pared 7 bases from V and 0 bases from J, leaving 12 bases between. CDR3 length: 15 amino acids. Germline V gene lookup returns CDR1 MNHEY and CDR2 SVGAGI. CDR3 region: CASKREGTTNEKLFF. DNA of the CDR3: TGTGCCAGCAAGCGGGAGGGCACAACTAATGAAAAACTGTTTTTT.

The V call is TRBV6-1, the J call TRBJ1-3; D gene uncertain. Germline V lookup: CDR1 MNHNS, CDR2 SASEGT. This CDR3 has 15 amino acids. The V end lost 3 bases, the J end lost 0 bases, and 9 bases lay between the germline ends. The CDR3 DNA sequence: TGTGCCAGCAGTGATTTAAGCAACTCTGGAAACACCATATATTTT. It translates to CASSDLSNSGNTIYF.

The gene calls are TRBV7-9 and TRBJ2-3; weak D call: TRBD1 (6 bases). Trimming took off 3 bases at V and 4 bases at J, with 17 bases between the two ends. Germline-derived CDR1 and CDR2 are SEHNR and FQNEAQ (reference sequence). This CDR3 is 16 amino acids long. The CDR3 DNA follows: TGTGCCAGCAGCTTGAATTCCGTGGGGGCAGCAGATACGCAGTATTTT. This translates into CASSLNSVGAADTQYF.

This chain uses TRBV28 with TRBJ1-6, with a tentative D call TRBD1 (6 bases). The CDR3 loop spans 15 amino acids. Germline lookup yields CDR1 MDHEN and CDR2 SYDVKM. With 2 bases removed from V and 5 bases from J, the gap between germline ends came to 10 bases. The CDR3: CASSLLDSNNSPLHF. The CDR3 DNA reads as TGTGCCAGCAGTTTACTGGACAGTAATAATTCACCCCTCCACTTT.

The V and J genes are TRBV10-3 and TRBJ2-1; possible D gene TRBD1, 6 bases. Trimming took off 2 bases at V and 5 bases at J, with 13 bases between the two ends. CDR1 is ENHRY, CDR2 SYGVKD, per germline. The CDR3 has 15 residues. The CDR3 DNA reads as TGTGCCATCAGTGAGGGAACAGGGTCGGACAATGAGCAGTTCTTC. Its protein is CAISEGTGSDNEQFF.

The sample holds one count of this clone. The chain carries TRBV5-8 and TRBJ2-2, with 7 positions matching TRBD2. Germline loops: CDR1 SGHTS, CDR2 YDEGEE. The CDR3 has 16 amino acids. The V segment lost 6 bases and the J segment 0 bases; nucleotides outside the gene matches: 8. The CDR3 reads CASIMGGTANTGELFF. In DNA form, the CDR3 reads TGTGCCAGCATCATGGGGGGGACGGCGAACACCGGGGAGCTGTTTTTT.

The V call is TRBV5-5, the J call TRBJ1-3, with D possibly matching TRBD1 (6 bases). This CDR3 is built from 15 residues. The germline V gene has CDR1 SGHKS and CDR2 YYEKEE (reference sequence). Trimming took off 0 bases at V and 4 bases at J, with 11 bases between the two ends. The CDR3 nucleotides are TGTGCCAGCAGCTTGGTGGGGGCGCCCGGAAACACCATATATTTT. Residues: CASSLVGAPGNTIYF. Full variable domain (missing parts from reference TRBV5-5 and TRBJ1-3): DAGVTQSPTHLIKTRGQQVTLRCSPISGHKSVSWYQQVLGQGPQFIFQYYEKEERGRGNFPDRFSARQFPNYSSELNVNALLLGDSALYLCASSLVGAPGNTIYFGEGSWLTVV.

CDR3: CASSPSSGGGYNEQFF. The DNA of the CDR3 is TGCGCCAGCAGCCCCTCTAGCGGGGGGGGATACAATGAGCAGTTCTTC. The rearrangement uses TRBV5-1 and TRBJ2-1; TRBD2 agrees at 12 bases. With V trimmed by 4 bases and J by 4 bases, 6 bases remained unmatched. The V gene's germline CDR1 is SGHRS and CDR2 YFSETQ. The CDR3 consists of 16 residues. Looking up the rest from reference TRBV5-1 and TRBJ2-1 gives the full variable domain: KAGVTQTPRYLIKTRGQQVTLSCSPISGHRSVSWYQQTPGQGLQFLFEYFSETQRNKGNFPGRFSGRQFSNSRSEMNVSTLELGDSALYLCASSPSSGGGYNEQFFGPGTRLTVL.

V usage is TRBV7-9 and J usage is TRBJ1-5, with D possibly matching TRBD1 (6 bases). The V end was cut by 7 bases, the J end by 2 bases, with 15 bases between. The CDR3 consists of 15 residues. Germline V lookup: CDR1 SEHNR, CDR2 FQNEAQ (reference sequence). CDR3 nucleotide sequence: TGTGCCAGCACCCCACAGGGCTCCGGCAATCAGCCCCAGCATTTT. Translated: CASTPQGSGNQPQHF.

A single count supports this clone. The genes are TRBV27 and TRBJ2-2; weak D call: TRBD2 (7 bases). The CDR3 has 15 amino acids. V lost 3 bases and J 4 bases, leaving 12 bases between the germline ends. The germline CDR1 and CDR2 sequences are MNHEY and SMNVEV (reference sequence). Written as DNA, the CDR3 is TGTGCCAGCAGTTTTTGGGGGGGCAGCACCGGGGAGCTGTTTTTT. It is translated as CASSFWGGSTGELFF.

For the CDR3, the DNA is TGTGCCAGCAGGGTGACTGGGCAAGAGACCCAGTACTTC. It encodes CASRVTGQETQYF. V gene TRBV28 combines with J gene TRBJ2-5; no clear D gene. The V and J ends lost 6 bases and 2 bases respectively, with 10 bases between them. This CDR3 spans 13 amino acids. CDR1 MDHEN and CDR2 SYDVKM come from the germline V gene.

This clone was found once. CDR3: CASSIGAGGLGELFF. The CDR3 nucleotides read TGTGCCAGTAGTATAGGGGCAGGGGGCCTCGGGGAGCTGTTTTTT. The chain combines TRBV19 with TRBJ2-2; 8 bases fit TRBD1. The CDR3 covers 15 residues. The germline V gene encodes CDR1 LNHDA and CDR2 SQIVND (reference sequence). Trimming cost V 1 base and J 7 bases; bases outside gene matches: 5.

The genes are TRBV5-4 and TRBJ2-2; perhaps TRBD1 as D (5 bases). V was clipped by 1 base and J by 2 bases, with 12 bases between them. The CDR3 is 16 residues long. Germline V gene data show CDR1 as SGHNT and CDR2 as YYREEE (reference sequence). The CDR3 sequence is CASSLWGPFNTGELFF. Here the CDR3 DNA reads TGTGCCAGCAGCTTGTGGGGCCCATTTAACACCGGGGAGCTGTTTTTT.